This paragraph covers one T cell receptor beta chain sequence. The antigen it recognizes is unknown. The input lacks base qualities; no much larger clone sits a single base away. One collaborating source in Seattle enrolled patients during active infection and followed them longitudinally through the course of disease. The collaborating institutions used their own protocols to collect whole blood in K2EDTA tubes. For TCRbeta analysis, collaborators shipped samples as frozen whole blood, isolated PBMCs, or DNA extracted from either of those sample types. This record belongs to a study of blood T cell repertoires in COVID-19 (dated by TCRdb to 2020 to 2022). With regard to the full study: Samples covering the acute and convalescent phases of COVID-19 were provided by collaborators in the United States, Italy and Spain. The dataset comprised deeply sampled blood TCRbeta repertoires from subjects exposed to, actively infected with, or recovered from COVID-19. Nearly every sample came with metadata listing a de-identified subject ID, COVID-19 status, age in years and sex. Samples were obtained from the ongoing ImmuneRACE study (first 160 participants) and from about 1,300 subjects provided by 6 global collaborators. The repertoires were made available in a free public database intended to serve as a resource for research on the immune response to SARS-CoV-2. HLA class I and class II types, where available, came from metadata supplied by the sample provider rather than from assay-based typing. The material from the prospective study consisted of cDNA or gDNA derived from T cells, B-cell-depleted T cells, or PBMCs.

On the study overall, not on this receptor specifically: How much clinical and demographic metadata was included differed by source and by participant, and the metadata was provided uncurated.

Inclusive of the bounding cysteine and phenylalanine, the CDR3 is 13 residues long. Just CDR3 DNA is preserved here, 39 bases in frame from base 1. The V end gives up 1 base and the J end 13 bases, leaving 7 bases in the junction not matched to a gene. The immunoSEQ Assay, a bias-controlled multiplex PCR, was used to amplify TCRbeta CDR3 regions from genomic DNA. In the paper's pipeline: Within the assay, amplification of reference gene primers was used to estimate how many nucleated cells each sample contained. To quantify the absolute abundance of each unique TCRbeta CDR3 rearrangement, sequence reads were collapsed and filtered. For each sample, productive Simpson clonality was calculated as the square root of Simpson's diversity index across productive rearrangements. TCRdb retrieved this table from immuneACCESS and kept in-frame rearrangements only. Not all clones are present; in checked studies, unresolved V genes account for under half, and no reason is known for the remainder. D and trimming come from the DNA, and the V and J calls and clone size come from that table. This sample lists about 260,000 clones; 91% were detected once. In total, the top ten clones hold around 2.5% of the sample.

The chain was built from TRBV12-3 or TRBV12-4 and TRBJ2-1, with TRBD2 identical over 7 junction bases. The specimen was peripheral blood. The TCR originated in a person under 35 with COVID-19, enrolled during active disease. The CDR3 has the sequence CASSLGGREEQFF. The bases are TGTGCCAGCAGTTTAGGAGGCCGGGAGGAACAGTTCTTC.